Presented here are 24 T cell receptor beta chains from one specimen sequenced in a study of control samples from healthy donors and cancer patients. Here immunoSEQ multiplex PCR was the method, and the copy in TCRdb shows in-frame clones only, minus some. Of around 170,000 clones listed, roughly 90% were seen once; the top ten hold 1.4%. Sequencing was done on a sample of blood. These receptors all come from a woman between 50 and 59 years old in good health.

V and J are TRBV9 and TRBJ1-2; the D gene is possibly TRBD1 (5 bases). The CDR3 is 15 residues long. CDR1 is SGDLS, CDR2 YYNGEE, per germline. Trimming took off 0 bases at V and 7 bases at J, with 16 bases between the two ends. The CDR3 nucleotides are TGTGCCAGCAGCGTAGACGCGGGGGGGGTCTCTGGCTACACCTTC. Amino acids: CASSVDAGGVSGYTF.

This clone has only a few counts. The V gene is TRBV5-6, the J gene TRBJ2-3; D not resolved. Looked up from germline, CDR1 is SGHDT and CDR2 is YYEEEE. The CDR3 has 16 amino acids. V gave up 0 bases and J gave up 0 bases, with 11 bases separating them. DNA of the CDR3: TGTGCCAGCAGCTTGGCCGCACAGTTTAGCACAGATACGCAGTATTTT. This translates into CASSLAAQFSTDTQYF.

The V and J genes are TRBV27 and TRBJ1-6; D remains unclear. Between the trimmed V and J ends, which lost 0 bases and 5 bases, there was a span of 8 bases. Per germline, CDR1 MNHEY and CDR2 SMNVEV (reference sequence). This CDR3 is built from 15 residues. In DNA form, the CDR3 reads TGTGCCAGCAGTTTATCGGGCAGGAATAATTCACCCCTCCACTTT. Residues: CASSLSGRNNSPLHF.

The CDR3 DNA follows: TGTGCCAGCAGCACACGGGGGGTCACAGATACGCAGTATTTT. Translated: CASSTRGVTDTQYF. V usage is TRBV9 and J usage is TRBJ2-3, with 7 bases that match TRBD2. The CDR3 is 14 residues long. V lost 4 bases to trimming and J lost 2 bases; unmatched junction nucleotides: 4. Germline CDR1 is SGDLS and CDR2 is YYNGEE.

The genes are TRBV6-5 and TRBJ2-5; perhaps D is TRBD1 or TRBD2 (6 bases each). CDR3 size: 14 residues. Trimming stripped 3 bases from V and 5 bases from J, with 13 bases between. Per germline, CDR1 MNHEY and CDR2 SVGAGI. This CDR3 is CASSYFGGAETQYF. The CDR3, as DNA: TGTGCCAGCAGTTATTTCGGGGGCGCGGAGACCCAGTACTTC.

A single count supports this clone. The chain combines TRBV7-9 with TRBJ1-6; 7 bases are shared with TRBD1. V shed 3 bases and J 8 bases; nucleotides not matched to a gene: 7. CDR1 and CDR2 (germline): SEHNR, FQNEAQ (reference sequence). The CDR3 spans 15 residues. DNA of the CDR3: TGTGCCAGCAGCTTCCACAGGGGTGGGGATTCACCCCTCCACTTT. Translated, it gives CASSFHRGGDSPLHF.

CDR3 in DNA: TGCAGTGCTAGTCATGTAGATGAAGCTTTCTTT. Translating gives CSASHVDEAFF. The V gene is TRBV20-1, the J gene TRBJ1-1; D is unresolved. Trimming cost V 3 bases and J 7 bases, with 9 bases left between them. The CDR3 loop spans 11 amino acids. Germline lookup yields CDR1 DFQATT and CDR2 SNEGSKA (reference sequence).

The rearrangement uses TRBV6-2 or TRBV6-3 and TRBJ1-5, with D perhaps TRBD1 (5 bases). CDR3 length equals 16 residues. Trimming stripped 6 bases from V and 0 bases from J, with 15 bases between. Germline-derived CDR1 and CDR2 are MNHEY and SVGEGT. CDR3 sequence reads: CASSHRQFYSNQPQHF. CDR3 bases: TGTGCCAGCAGCCATAGACAGTTTTATAGCAATCAGCCCCAGCATTTT.

V usage is TRBV28 and J usage is TRBJ2-5; TRBD1 is a possible D gene (6 bases). CDR3 size: 13 residues. Trimming removed 5 bases from V and 1 base from J, with 8 bases in between. CDR1 is MDHEN and CDR2 is SYDVKM in the germline V gene. CDR3 protein: CASSTGIQETQYF. CDR3 DNA sequence: TGTGCCAGCAGTACAGGGATCCAAGAGACCCAGTACTTC.

The chain couples TRBV19 to TRBJ2-2; no clear D. The V end lost 6 bases, the J end lost 0 bases, and 8 bases lay between the germline ends. Germline V lookup: CDR1 LNHDA, CDR2 SQIVND (reference sequence). CDR3 length: 14 amino acids. The chain's CDR3 is CASRYGSNTGELFF. The CDR3 DNA is TGTGCCAGTAGATACGGTTCGAACACCGGGGAGCTGTTTTTT.

This sequence joins TRBV24-1 and TRBJ2-1; TRBD2 matches 13 bases. CDR1 and CDR2 from the germline V gene are KGHDR and SFDVKD. CDR3 length equals 17 residues. V dropped 3 bases and J dropped 5; count of bases not matched to a gene: 6. DNA of the CDR3: TGTGCCACCAGTGATCCCAAACTAGCGGGAGGGAACAATGAGCAGTTCTTC. It translates to CATSDPKLAGGNNEQFF.

This chain links TRBV28 with TRBJ2-3; D is perhaps TRBD2 (5 bases). V lost 2 bases, J lost 10 bases, and 10 bases lay in between. Germline CDR1 is MDHEN and CDR2 is SYDVKM. The CDR3 totals 12 residues. The CDR3 reads CASSLRLRAQYF. The CDR3 bases are TGTGCCAGCAGTTTACGGCTGAGGGCGCAGTATTTT. Full variable domain (outside the CDR3, taken from reference TRBV28 and TRBJ2-3): DVKVTQSSRYLVKRTGEKVFLECVQDMDHENMFWYRQDPGLGLRLIYFSYDVKMKEKGDIPEGYSVSREKKERFSLILESASTNQTSMYLCASSLRLRAQYFGPGTRLTVL.

This chain connects TRBV6-5 to TRBJ1-1; 7 bases are a match to TRBD1. V trimming: 4 bases; J trimming: 1 base; junction bases outside the gene matches: 3. The CDR3 has 14 amino acids. Germline V lookup: CDR1 MNHEY, CDR2 SVGAGI. DNA of the CDR3: TGTGCCAGCAGTTTACAGGGGTGGAACACTGAAGCTTTCTTT. It translates to CASSLQGWNTEAFF.

This clone has a single count. The V gene is TRBV13, the J gene TRBJ1-1; possible D gene TRBD1, 6 bases. The CDR3 length is 15 residues. Deletions cut 4 bases from V and 5 bases from J, with 17 bases between. Germline CDR1 reads PRHDT; CDR2 reads FYEKMQ (reference sequence). The CDR3 bases are TGTGCCAGCAGCTCCTCAGGGGTCGGTGAGACTGAAGCTTTCTTT. It translates to CASSSSGVGETEAFF.

The CDR3 loop is CASSYSTGVGSPLHF. In DNA form, the CDR3 reads TGTGCCAGCAGTTACTCGACAGGAGTGGGTTCACCCCTCCACTTT. This chain uses TRBV6-5 with TRBJ1-6; tentative D call: TRBD1 (6 bases). CDR1 is MNHEY, CDR2 SVGAGI, per germline. V lost 0 bases to trimming and J lost 9 bases, with 12 bases between them. This CDR3 contains 15 residues.

The chain combines TRBV6-5 with TRBJ1-2, with D hard to call. CDR1 and CDR2 from the germline V gene are MNHEY and SVGAGI. V lost 2 bases and J lost 8, with 12 bases in between. The CDR3 is 13 amino acids. CDR3 nucleotide sequence: TGTGCCAGCAGTTACCCCCAGGCACGGGGCTACACCTTC. Protein: CASSYPQARGYTF.

The chain recombines TRBV27 with TRBJ1-5; no definite D call. With 6 bases removed from V and 3 bases from J, the gap between germline ends came to 15 bases. Looked up from germline, CDR1 is MNHEY and CDR2 is SMNVEV (reference sequence). The CDR3 is 15 residues long. The CDR3 DNA is TGTGCCAGCAGCCCCACTTCAGGCTTCAATCAGCCCCAGCATTTT. This translates into CASSPTSGFNQPQHF.

The chain is built from TRBV5-1 and TRBJ2-2; 7 positions agree with TRBD1. This CDR3 is 15 amino acids long. Germline V gives CDR1 SGHRS, CDR2 YFSETQ. Trimming removed 2 bases from V and 2 bases from J; junction bases left unmatched: 3. DNA of the CDR3: TGCGCCAGCAGCTTCGGGACAGAAAACACCGGGGAGCTGTTTTTT. Its translation: CASSFGTENTGELFF. The full variable domain, with the rest looked up from reference TRBV5-1 and TRBJ2-2, is KAGVTQTPRYLIKTRGQQVTLSCSPISGHRSVSWYQQTPGQGLQFLFEYFSETQRNKGNFPGRFSGRQFSNSRSEMNVSTLELGDSALYLCASSFGTENTGELFFGEGSRLTVL.

J is TRBJ1-4 and V is TRBV2; D not resolved. There are 13 residues in the CDR3. The germline CDR1 and CDR2 sequences are SNHLY and FYNNEI. V was clipped by 6 bases and J by 6 bases, with 11 bases between them. The CDR3 reads CASSRGGYEKLFF. The CDR3 nucleotides are TGTGCCAGCAGCCGCGGCGGGTATGAAAAACTGTTTTTT.

The chain uses TRBV5-4 and TRBJ1-1; D uncertain. The V end was cut by 7 bases, the J end by 4 bases, with 11 bases between. The CDR3 loop spans 12 amino acids. Germline V CDR1 and CDR2: SGHNT, YYREEE (reference sequence). In DNA, the CDR3 is TGTGCCAGCTCGGGGTTAAGCACTGAAGCTTTCTTT. It translates to CASSGLSTEAFF.

The chain couples TRBV6-5 to TRBJ2-7; D is possibly TRBD1 or TRBD2 (6 bases each). The V end lost 0 bases, the J end lost 1 base, and 10 bases lay between the germline ends. Germline V gives CDR1 MNHEY, CDR2 SVGAGI. CDR3 size: 15 residues. The DNA for the CDR3 is TGTGCCAGCAGTTACTCGAGGGGGGAATCCTACGAGCAGTACTTC. Encoded protein: CASSYSRGESYEQYF.

CDR3 residues: CASSLRGIYGYTF. Written as DNA, the CDR3 is TGTGCCAGCAGTTTAAGAGGGATCTATGGCTACACCTTC. The chain has TRBV6-2 or TRBV6-3 and TRBJ1-2, with no clear D. CDR1 MNHEY and CDR2 SVGEGT come from the germline V gene. This CDR3 has 13 residues. Trimming pared 4 bases from V and 4 bases from J, leaving 10 bases between.

This chain joins TRBV3-1 (or the pseudogene TRBV3-2) and TRBJ2-7; 9 bases align to TRBD1. The V and J ends lost 4 bases and 6 bases, in that order; junction bases with no gene match: 7. Germline V gives CDR1 LGHDT, CDR2 YNNKEL (reference sequence). This CDR3 contains 14 residues. CDR3 bases: TGTGCCAGCAGCCGCCGGGACAGGGTCTCCGAGCAGTACTTC. As protein: CASSRRDRVSEQYF.

On this clone: Sequence at one end of the junction differs from germline and may be a read error. The V call is TRBV10-2, the J call TRBJ2-7; D possibly matches TRBD1 or TRBD2 (5 bases each). The length of the CDR3 is 10 residues. The germline V gene encodes CDR1 WSHSY and CDR2 SAAADI. CDR3 nucleotide sequence: TGCGCCAGCAGAGACCTAGGGACCAATTTC. It encodes CASRDLGTNF.